This T cell receptor (beta chain) was recorded in a study of cytomegalovirus exposure and HLA in healthy donors (TCRdb year 2017). Looking at the study overall: According to an earlier analysis of around 600 of the donors, about 179 million T cells yielded 90 million to 140 million unique TCR beta sequences and more than 250 Gb of sequence data. An early release that covered roughly 600 HLA-typed donors contained about 300 gigabases of sequencing data and around 85 million unique TCR sequences. Of the 398 genotyped donors, about 80% fell in the genetic ancestry cluster associated with self-reported Caucasian donors. The study aimed to test whether signatures of past pathogen exposure could be identified by cataloging public T cell receptors. The study used immunosequencing to profile the T cell repertoires of approximately 650 subjects and linked those repertoires to cytomegalovirus serostatus. A separate validation cohort of 100 to 150 different subjects was used in addition to the roughly 670-subject first cohort. The study combined high-throughput TCR immunosequencing, statistical association of individual TCRs with disease status, and machine learning to predict cytomegalovirus infection status. To study patterns of TCR occurrence, a later analysis re-analyzed previously published TCR beta repertoires from 600 to 750 donors and added high-resolution HLA genotyping. Rather than using new phenotypic data, the later analysis identified candidate immune exposures from TCR beta sequences and from how often those sequences occurred across donors. To decide whether each TCR beta V gene segment behaved as functional or pseudogenic, an earlier analysis of 587 of the donors relied on high-throughput TCR beta sequencing. Donor age, sex, ethnicity and CMV serostatus were compiled together with the repertoire data. In a later genetic analysis, genome-wide SNP genotypes for about three fifths of the roughly 670 donors were used, and that subset was treated as a discovery cohort. Every repertoire in the discovery cohort had been generated on one and the same sequencing platform. Class I and class II HLA loci were covered by the typing at four-digit resolution. Typing coverage varied by locus: roughly 629-640 donors for A, B, C, DRB1 and DQB1; under 550 for DQA1; about 570 for DPA1; around 450 for DPB1. Because of strong linkage in the cohort, five DR-DQ haplotypes were treated as single units for association and clustering. Among 300 to 500 genotyped donors of the cohort, an average of roughly 230,000 unique TCR beta nucleotide sequences was sequenced per donor, of which roughly 17% were non-productive.

Findings and caveats that apply to the study as a whole: In a later genetic analysis, a missense DCLRE1C variant was associated with V-gene and J-gene trimming of TCR beta chains, and the association was replicated in an independent cohort. The study gave a list of more than 150 TCR beta chains associated with cytomegalovirus. A later analysis found that HLA-associated TCR beta chains were more clonally expanded and had lower generation probabilities than equally common non-associated chains. Linkage disequilibrium might explain the correlated functional status among segregating V segments, but an unknown experimental factor could not be ruled out. Some IMGT-functional V segments, including TRBV6-2 and TRBV6-3, could not be told apart with the 87-base-pair reads, so those segments were excluded. Roughly uniform sequencing depth across donors was assumed in presence/absence analyses, although this assumption may not hold. This cohort had only TCR beta chains sequenced, and the lack of alpha or paired-chain data limited which features could be detected. At a false discovery rate of 0.05, a later analysis linked 15,000 to 20,000 TCR beta sequences to specific HLA alleles. According to a later genetic analysis, donors in an Asian-associated ancestry cluster had fewer N-insertions in productive TCRs than the approximately 700-donor mean. For the cohort, immune exposure information was limited to CMV serostatus. While some public TCRs were present in many individuals, most TCR sequences turned up only very rarely across donors. Several of the top co-occurrence clusters appeared to be linked to parvovirus B19, influenza, CMV and Epstein-Barr virus, according to a later analysis. A cluster of highly shared sequence variants was judged likely to be a technical artifact of the sequencing pipeline. In both the original and validation cohorts, the classifier was reported to diagnose cytomegalovirus status with high specificity and sensitivity. A later analysis found that most CMV-associated TCR beta chains appeared HLA-restricted, with HLA associations seemingly driven largely by CMV exposure. Strong co-occurrence of HLA alleles, especially DR and DQ, made assigning TCR associations to individual alleles difficult. The authors suggested that the approach could potentially be extended to other disease states and immunological phenotypes. A later analysis found that TCR association rates varied across HLA loci, with DRB1 alleles showing the most associated TCRs and HLA-C alleles the fewest. Because some donors lacked HLA typing at each locus, the association tests relied only on the typed subset. Over 15 rarely observed V segments, including chromosome 9 orphons, were excluded from the earlier analysis of a few hundred of the donors because counts were too low. A further reported finding was that TCR beta sequences accurately predicted the HLA-A and HLA-B alleles for most subjects in the first cohort. An earlier analysis of approximately 600 of the donors showed that most TCR beta V segments appeared in productive rearrangements either about 90% or about 30% of the time, which broadly matched IMGT annotations. In vitro tests confirmed that a few of the cytomegalovirus-associated TCR beta chains recognize cytomegalovirus antigens.

Libraries were made using the immunoSEQ multiplex PCR assay. A mixture of 60 forward primers for TCR Vbeta segments and 13 reverse primers for TCR Jbeta segments was used in the multiplex PCR. Amplification of the CDR3 region of rearranged TCR beta genes was performed with a multiplex PCR assay on genomic DNA. Amplified TCR beta libraries were sequenced as 87-base-pair reads on the Illumina HiSeq System. Per the source publication's procedure: In a later analysis, about 80 million unique TCR beta chains were counted across the 666 repertoires, and about 10 million of these chains were shared by at least two donors. Raw reads were error-corrected and collapsed into unique sequences with a nearest-neighbor algorithm that merged closely related sequences to remove PCR and sequencing errors. CDR3 sequences were aligned to IMGT reference sequences to assign V, D and J gene segments. For a sequence to be retained, at least a six-nucleotide match to both a V gene segment and a J gene segment was required. A rearrangement counted as productive if the CDR3 had no stop codons and remained in frame with V and J, and every other rearrangement counted as non-productive. Following IMGT convention, CDR3 was defined as the stretch from the second conserved V-encoded cysteine to the conserved J-encoded phenylalanine. Sequences without an unambiguous match to a single V gene segment were excluded from the earlier analysis of a few hundred of the donors. In an earlier analysis of approximately 610 of the donors, V segments were called functional above 56.7% productive rearrangements and were called segregating when the between-donor standard deviation exceeded 5%. To diagnose cytomegalovirus status from the catalog of TCR beta chain sequences, a statistical classification framework was built. In a later analysis, V and J genes were assigned by comparing TCR nucleotide sequences against IMGT/GENE-DB human TR gene sequences. A later analysis assigned CDR3 sequences and most-parsimonious VDJ recombination scenarios with the TCRdist pipeline. A later analysis defined each TCR beta chain by its CDR3 amino acid sequence plus V-gene family, and excluded reads lacking a unique V-gene family. To address suspected cross-contamination and a sequencing artifact, a later analysis removed roughly 580 highly shared, low-generation-probability nucleotide sequences. In a later analysis, a clonal expansion index was calculated for each public chain from normalized within-repertoire ranks of inferred template counts. In a later analysis, generation probabilities were computed with a VDJ recombination model fitted to out-of-frame rearrangements, and the resulting probabilities were checked against IGoR. In a later analysis, hypergeometric tests were used to score TCR-TCR, TCR-HLA and TCR-CMV co-occurrence, with a repertoire-size bias correction applied to TCR pairs. In a later analysis, false discovery rates were estimated by permuting HLA or CMV assignments 20 times. In a later analysis, co-occurring TCRs were grouped using DBSCAN, and TCRdist sequence similarity was added for clustering within HLA-allele-positive subsets. Co-occurrence clustering excluded repertoires with fewer than 30,000 or more than 120,000 public chains, plus five with anomalous nucleotide sharing. TCRdb holds this immuneACCESS table with in-frame rearrangements only. Some clones are missing; in checked studies, unresolved V genes explain under half, and the rest has no known cause. V and J calls and clone size follow that table, whereas D and trimming were derived from the DNA. For this sample there are some 200,000 clones; less than 90% appear just once. The biggest ten clones account for around 0.25% of the sample.

Concerning this clone itself: No antigen is known for it. The sample holds no much larger clone one base away, and base qualities are not on file.

V is clipped by 1 base and J by 4 bases, and the sequence between their germline boundaries is 16 bases long. The CDR3 has 16 amino acids, counting the end cysteine and phenylalanine. The kept DNA is CDR3 alone, 48 bases in frame from the first base. In the germline V gene, CDR1 corresponds to MGHRA and CDR2 to YSYEKL. The cohort consisted of some 670 healthy bone marrow donors. At the time of sampling, every cohort member was nominally healthy, though immune exposures that went unrecorded were likely present. The donor was CMV seronegative and was included in the group of about 350 seronegative cohort members. Each donor provided a peripheral blood sample, and peripheral blood mononuclear cells were used for TCR beta sequencing. The Qiagen DNeasy Blood Extraction Kit was used to extract genomic DNA from the blood cell samples.

The chain is encoded by TRBV4-1 joined to TRBJ1-2, with the D gene call left open. Sequenced input: PBMCs. The source of this sequence is a girl in the first two years of life in good health and CMV-seronegative. CDR3 loop: CASSQAMNSLSYGYTF. The nucleotides read TGCGCCAGCAGCCAAGCGATGAACAGCCTTTCCTATGGCTACACCTTC.